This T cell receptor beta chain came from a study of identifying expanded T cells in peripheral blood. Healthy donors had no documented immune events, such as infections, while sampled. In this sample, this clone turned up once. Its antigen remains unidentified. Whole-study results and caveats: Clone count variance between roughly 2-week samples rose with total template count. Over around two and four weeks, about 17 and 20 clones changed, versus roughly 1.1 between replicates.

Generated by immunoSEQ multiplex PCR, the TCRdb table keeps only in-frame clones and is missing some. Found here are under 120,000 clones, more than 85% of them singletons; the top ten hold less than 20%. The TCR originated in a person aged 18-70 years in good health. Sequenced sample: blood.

The CDR3 protein is CASSYRVEGEQYF. CDR3 in DNA: TGTGCCAGCAGTTACCGAGTGGAAGGCGAGCAGTACTTC. V usage is TRBV6-5 and J usage is TRBJ2-7; D is unresolved. CDR1 MNHEY and CDR2 SVGAGI come from the germline V gene. With 2 bases removed from V and 6 bases from J, the gap between germline ends came to 11 bases. This CDR3 region has 13 residues.